The 9 T cell receptor beta chains presented below share a single source sample, sequenced in a study of vaccination effects on CD4 cells after COVID-19. No antigen has been assigned to these receptors. Measured with immunoSEQ multiplex PCR; TCRdb has only the in-frame clones, and not every one. The table shows some 66,000 clones, with roughly 80% occurring only once. Isolation of CD4+ T cells took place after about ten days of culture. Participants got two doses of BNT162b2 or mRNA-1273 vaccine. The sequences come from CD4+ T cells from PBMCs cultured without peptide, collected after COVID-19 vaccination. The receptor source for this set is a human donor who received a COVID-19 vaccine.

The chain uses TRBV7-9 and TRBJ2-5, with 14 bases matching TRBD2. CDR1 and CDR2 (germline): SEHNR, FQNEAQ (reference sequence). Losses at the gene ends were 5 bases for V and 7 bases for J; bases not matched to a gene: 6. This CDR3 comprises 15 residues. CDR3 nucleotide sequence: TGTGCCAGCAGCCCAGGGACTAGCGGGGGCGGGACCCAGTACTTC. Protein sequence: CASSPGTSGGGTQYF.

V is TRBV5-4 and J is TRBJ1-2, with 7 bases aligning to TRBD1. Unmatched junction bases numbered 1, after V lost 2 bases and J lost 3 bases. The CDR3 is 13 amino acids. Germline V gene lookup returns CDR1 SGHNT and CDR2 YYREEE (reference sequence). The CDR3 DNA reads TGTGCCAGCAGCTTAGACAGGGACTATGGCTACACCTTC. Encoded protein: CASSLDRDYGYTF.

This clone occurred once. The gene calls are TRBV5-1 and TRBJ2-5; 11 bases align to TRBD2. CDR1 is SGHRS, CDR2 YFSETQ, per germline. The CDR3 sequence is 18 residues long. Germline trimming cut 0 bases from V and 0 bases from J; bases unmatched to any gene: 7. CDR3 DNA: TGCGCCAGCAGCTTGGGGATACCTAGCGGGGGGAACCAAGAGACCCAGTACTTC. Its translation: CASSLGIPSGGNQETQYF.

For the CDR3, the DNA is TGCAGCGCAGCAGAGGGGGCGGAAGGCTACACCTTC. This translates into CSAAEGAEGYTF. The rearrangement uses TRBV29-1 and TRBJ1-2; 7 bases map to TRBD1. The CDR3 is 12 amino acids. After removal of 7 bases from V and 8 bases from J, the junction contained 10 bases not matched to a gene. Germline CDR1 and CDR2: SQVTM and ANQGSEA.

This clone has a handful of counts. The rearrangement links TRBV14 to TRBJ2-2, with TRBD1 identical over 7 bases. The V gene end was trimmed by 5 bases and the J gene end by 5 bases; junction bases not matched to a gene: 8. The CDR3 totals 15 residues. Germline CDR1 and CDR2: SGHDN and FVKESK. The CDR3 sequence is CASSSGQAGTGELFF. Here the CDR3 DNA reads TGTGCCAGCAGCTCCGGACAGGCTGGGACCGGGGAGCTGTTTTTT.

The J gene is TRBJ1-5, the V gene TRBV7-2; no definite D call. Deletions cut 2 bases from V and 3 bases from J, with 8 bases between. This CDR3 spans 14 amino acids. Germline values: CDR1 SGHTA, CDR2 FQGNSA. As DNA, the CDR3 is TGTGCCAGCAGCTTATACCAGACCAATCAGCCCCAGCATTTT. Amino acid sequence: CASSLYQTNQPQHF.

The chain joins TRBV19 to TRBJ1-5; 8 bases fit TRBD1. Germline-derived CDR1 and CDR2 are LNHDA and SQIVND (reference sequence). V shed 3 bases, J shed 6 bases, and the junction held 7 bases outside the gene matches. This CDR3 has 15 amino acids. The CDR3 loop is CASSIVGQGFQPQHF. In nucleotides, the CDR3 is TGTGCCAGTAGTATTGTAGGACAGGGCTTTCAGCCCCAGCATTTT.

The V gene is TRBV6-5, the J gene TRBJ1-2, with 8 bases that match TRBD1. V shed 5 bases, J shed 2 bases, and the junction held 4 bases outside the gene matches. CDR3 length equals 14 residues. The germline gives CDR1 MNHEY, CDR2 SVGAGI. CDR3 in DNA: TGTGCCAGCAGTCTCCGGACAGGGAACTATGGCTACACCTTC. It encodes CASSLRTGNYGYTF.

The chain carries TRBV6-6 and TRBJ1-2; 9 bases fit TRBD1. V lost 5 bases and J lost 0; bases outside the gene matches: 13. The CDR3 is made up of 18 amino acids. Looked up from germline, CDR1 is MNHNY and CDR2 is SVGAGI (reference sequence). The CDR3 DNA reads TGTGCCAGCAGTCCACCGGGACAGGGTCGTTCAGCTAACTATGGCTACACCTTC. Encoded protein: CASSPPGQGRSANYGYTF.